This note documents a single T cell receptor (beta chain) sequence. Original methodology: By means of reference gene primer amplification, nucleated cell counts were estimated. Clones were read by immunoSEQ multiplex PCR, and TCRdb kept only the in-frame ones, dropping some. V and J calls and clone size are given by that table; D and trimming were obtained from the DNA. The table has over 120,000 clones, approximately 80% seen once; the top ten hold over 2.5%. This sample is part of a study of blood T cell repertoires in COVID-19. For the study at large: The United States, Italy and Spain supplied acute and convalescent COVID-19 samples. PBMCs, B-cell-depleted T cells, or T cells provided the cDNA or gDNA that made up the material.

Germline V lookup: CDR1 MNHEY, CDR2 SVGAGI. The CDR3 covers 15 residues. The ends lost 6 bases at V and 4 bases at J; junction bases unmatched: 8. This chain links TRBV6-5 with TRBJ2-1, with TRBD1 matching 8 bases. The sequenced sample was peripheral blood. The sequence was obtained from a woman of 80 years or more with acute or convalescent COVID-19. Here the CDR3 DNA reads TGTGCCAGCAGGACCGGACAGGGACCATACAATGAGCAGTTCTTC. It specifies CASRTGQGPYNEQFF.